This section outlines one TCR beta chain sequence together with its context. Its antigen is not identified. The data stem from a study of lymphopenia after photon versus proton radiotherapy. Study results and limitations: A bigger post-nadir fall in TCR diversity correlated inversely with survival time in deceased patients. Oligoclonal CD8+ Temra expansion after nadir drove photon patients' diversity drop. Relative stability marked proton patients; photon patients lost diversity and naive cells.

This CDR3 is built from 14 residues. Germline V gene data show CDR1 as MNHNY and CDR2 as SVGAGI (reference sequence). V shed 2 bases and J 8 bases; nucleotides not matched to a gene: 6. The data were produced by immunoSEQ multiplex PCR, yet TCRdb's version contains in-frame clones alone and is incomplete. The sample contains about 3,300 clones, 76% of which appear only once. V gene TRBV6-6 combines with J gene TRBJ2-1; 7 bases are a match to TRBD1. This sequence originates from a man older than 75 with esophageal cancer. The material was peripheral blood, obtained from a patient treated with proton-based radiotherapy. CDR3 nucleotide sequence: TGTGCCAGCAGTTACAGACAGGGCGGCGATGAGCAGTTCTTC. Protein: CASSYRQGGDEQFF.